The source of this T cell receptor beta chain is a study of follicular helper T cells after annual influenza vaccination. Some clones are missing from TCRdb's copy, which holds only in-frame ones; the method was immunoSEQ multiplex PCR. The data show thousands of clones, more than 65% seen once. General study findings and limits: ICOS-CD38- cTfh most often held earlier Day 7 ICOS+CD38+ clones.

Time point given: 2014-2015 season, pre-vaccination. Donors with HIV/AIDS, active malignancy, immunomodulators or active illness were excluded. Between about 35 and 110 mL of blood was drawn per time point. As for this clone: Its antigen is still unknown.

The sample in question was CXCR5+ CD38- circulating T follicular helper cells from blood, obtained on the day of influenza vaccination. Subset: circulating Tfh, non-naive CD4+CXCR5+PD-1+ (ICOS+CD38+ or ICOS-CD38-). This TCR derives from an adult who received the influenza vaccine.

The CDR3 region has the DNA TGTGCCAGCAGTGAACAGACAGCTTCATATGGCTACACCTTC. Translation gives CASSEQTASYGYTF. The chain recombines TRBV6-1 with TRBJ1-2, with D maybe TRBD1 (5 bases). The CDR3 totals 14 residues. Trimming left V 2 bases short and J 5 bases short, with 12 bases between. The germline gives CDR1 MNHNS, CDR2 SASEGT.